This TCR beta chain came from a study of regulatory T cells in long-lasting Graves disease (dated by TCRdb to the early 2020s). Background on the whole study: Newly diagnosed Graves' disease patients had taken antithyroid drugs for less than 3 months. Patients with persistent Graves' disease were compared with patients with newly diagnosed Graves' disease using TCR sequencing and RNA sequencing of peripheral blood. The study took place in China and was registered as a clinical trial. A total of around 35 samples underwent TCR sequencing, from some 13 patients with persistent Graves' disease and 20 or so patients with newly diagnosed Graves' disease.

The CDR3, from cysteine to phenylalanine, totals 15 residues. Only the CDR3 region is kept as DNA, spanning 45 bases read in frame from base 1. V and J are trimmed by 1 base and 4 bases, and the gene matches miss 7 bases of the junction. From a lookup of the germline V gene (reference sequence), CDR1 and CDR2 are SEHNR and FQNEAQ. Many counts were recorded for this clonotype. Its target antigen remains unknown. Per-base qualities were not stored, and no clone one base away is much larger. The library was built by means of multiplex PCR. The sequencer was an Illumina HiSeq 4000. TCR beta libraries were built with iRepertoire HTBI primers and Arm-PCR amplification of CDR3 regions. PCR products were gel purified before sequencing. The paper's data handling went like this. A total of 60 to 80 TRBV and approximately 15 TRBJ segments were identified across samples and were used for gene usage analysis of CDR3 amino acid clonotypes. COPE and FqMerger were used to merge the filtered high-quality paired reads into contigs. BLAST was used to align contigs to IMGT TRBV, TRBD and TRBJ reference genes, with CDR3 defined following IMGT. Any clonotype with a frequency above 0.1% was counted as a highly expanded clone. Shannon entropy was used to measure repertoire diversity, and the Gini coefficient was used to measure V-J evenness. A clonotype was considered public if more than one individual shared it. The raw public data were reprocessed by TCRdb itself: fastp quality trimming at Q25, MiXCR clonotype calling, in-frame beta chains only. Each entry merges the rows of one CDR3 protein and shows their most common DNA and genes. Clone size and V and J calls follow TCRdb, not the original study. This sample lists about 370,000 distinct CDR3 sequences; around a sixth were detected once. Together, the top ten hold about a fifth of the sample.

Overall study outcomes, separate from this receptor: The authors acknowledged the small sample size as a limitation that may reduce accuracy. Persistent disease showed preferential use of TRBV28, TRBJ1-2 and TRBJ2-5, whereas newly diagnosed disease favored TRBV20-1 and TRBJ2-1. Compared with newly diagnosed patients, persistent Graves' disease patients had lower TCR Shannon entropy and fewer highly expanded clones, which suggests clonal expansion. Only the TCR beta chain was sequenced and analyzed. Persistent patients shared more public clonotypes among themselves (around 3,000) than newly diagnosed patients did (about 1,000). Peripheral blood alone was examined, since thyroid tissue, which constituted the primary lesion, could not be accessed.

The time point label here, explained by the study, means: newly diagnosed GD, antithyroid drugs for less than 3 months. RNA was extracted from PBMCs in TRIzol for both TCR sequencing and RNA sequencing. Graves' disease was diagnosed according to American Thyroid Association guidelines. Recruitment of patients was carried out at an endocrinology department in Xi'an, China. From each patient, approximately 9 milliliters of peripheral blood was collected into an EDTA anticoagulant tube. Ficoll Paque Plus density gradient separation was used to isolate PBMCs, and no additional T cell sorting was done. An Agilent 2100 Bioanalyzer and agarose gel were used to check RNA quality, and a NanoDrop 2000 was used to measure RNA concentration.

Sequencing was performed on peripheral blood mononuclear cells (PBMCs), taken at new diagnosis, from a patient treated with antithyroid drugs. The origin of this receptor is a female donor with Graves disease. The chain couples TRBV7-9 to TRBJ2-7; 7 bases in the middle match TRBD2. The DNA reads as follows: TGTGCCAGCAGCTTAGTCGGGGGGTCGAAATACGAGCAGTACTTC. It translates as CASSLVGGSKYEQYF. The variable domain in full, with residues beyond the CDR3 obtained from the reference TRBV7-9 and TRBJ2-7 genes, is DTGVSQNPRHKITKRGQNVTFRCDPISEHNRLYWYRQTLGQGPEFLTYFQNEAQLEKSRLLSDRFSAERPKGSFSTLEIQRTEQGDSAMYLCASSLVGGSKYEQYFGPGTRLTVT.